The source of this T cell receptor (beta chain) is a study of Ad26.COV2.S vaccination and SARS-CoV-2 variants. As for the study in general: Each vaccinee took Ad26.COV2.S intramuscularly, once or twice 56 days apart.

With respect to this clone: As yet, its antigen is unknown.

CDR1 is LGHNA and CDR2 is YSLEER in the germline V gene. The CDR3 runs 14 residues. Trimming took 0 bases from V and 3 from J, leaving 9 bases between them. Generated by immunoSEQ multiplex PCR, the TCRdb table keeps only in-frame clones and is missing some. The sample contains 300,000 to 400,000 clones, about 85% of which appear only once. Treatment defined: around 19 received Ad26.COV2.S at low or high dose, single or two shots; about 5 received placebo; per-sample allocation not given. Sampling took place 63 days after the first vaccine or placebo injection. Study observations and caveats: From the TCR breadth and depth analyses, total T cell responses may have been underestimated. CD8+ and CD4+ T cells specific for spike reportedly responded with substantial breadth after vaccination. Breadth measured for non-spike TCRs was similar across vaccine and placebo recipients.

Sequenced material: peripheral blood, taken in a trial of Ad26.COV2.S vaccine versus placebo. The clonotype comes from a person between 18 and 60 years old who received the Ad26.COV2.S COVID-19 vaccine or a placebo. The rearrangement uses TRBV4-3 and TRBJ2-7; D remains unclear. The chain's CDR3 is CASSQDWTHYEQYF. The CDR3, as DNA: TGCGCCAGCAGCCAAGATTGGACGCACTACGAGCAGTACTTC.